A single sample gave rise to the 10 T cell receptor beta chains below, sequenced in a study of T cell changes during pregnancy in multiple sclerosis (dated by TCRdb to the late 2010s). The method was the immunoSEQ multiplex PCR assay. TCRdb took this table from immuneACCESS and kept in-frame rearrangements with V and J called. Such tables lack part of the clones; where checked against another copy, unresolved V genes explain under half of the gap, and the rest is unexplained. For this sample the table gives some 20,000 clones, of which 75% to 90% were detected only once. The ten largest make up approximately 1.1% of the sample. Sequencing was performed on CD4+ T cells from peripheral blood mononuclear cells, taken in the first trimester of pregnancy. The source of these receptors is a female donor in good health, enrolled as a control in a pregnancy study.

This chain links TRBV4-1 with TRBJ2-5; TRBD1 aligns across 10 bases. With V trimmed by 0 bases and J by 2 bases, 6 bases remained unmatched. Germline V gene data show CDR1 as MGHRA and CDR2 as YSYEKL. The CDR3 consists of 17 residues. DNA for the CDR3: TGCGCCAGCAGCCAAGACGCGACAGGGGGCCTTCAAGAGACCCAGTACTTC. This translates into CASSQDATGGLQETQYF.

The chain joins TRBV19 to TRBJ1-3, with D possibly TRBD1 on 5 matching bases. CDR3 length equals 15 residues. From germline, CDR1 is LNHDA and CDR2 SQIVND (reference sequence). Trimming took 7 bases from V and 1 from J, leaving 14 bases between them. CDR3 loop: CASTPDSESGNTIYF. The CDR3 nucleotides are TGTGCCAGTACCCCTGACAGCGAATCTGGAAACACCATATATTTT.

The chain joins TRBV6-6 to TRBJ1-6; 8 bases fit TRBD1. Looked up from germline, CDR1 is MNHNY and CDR2 is SVGAGI (reference sequence). The trim removed 7 bases at V and 7 bases at J, leaving 6 bases unmatched. This CDR3 spans 14 amino acids. The CDR3 DNA is TGTGCCAGCACCCTGGACAGGGCGAATTCACCCCTCCACTTT. Its translation: CASTLDRANSPLHF.

The rearrangement links TRBV2 to TRBJ1-5, with TRBD1 matching 9 bases. The CDR3 spans 13 residues. Germline V gene lookup returns CDR1 SNHLY and CDR2 FYNNEI. V lost 2 bases and J lost 9; bases outside the gene matches: 2. The CDR3 DNA reads TGTGCCAGCAGTGAAAACAGGGGGCCGCCCCAGCATTTT. Its protein is CASSENRGPPQHF.

A single count supports this clone. The chain employs TRBV5-1 and TRBJ2-2; D unclear. Trimming cost V 4 bases and J 3 bases, with 4 bases left between them. Germline lookup yields CDR1 SGHRS and CDR2 YFSETQ. The CDR3 consists of 12 residues. The CDR3: CASSLYTGELFF. As DNA, the CDR3 is TGCGCCAGCAGCCTGTACACCGGGGAGCTGTTTTTT. Using reference TRBV5-1 and TRBJ2-2 for the parts outside the CDR3, the full variable domain is KAGVTQTPRYLIKTRGQQVTLSCSPISGHRSVSWYQQTPGQGLQFLFEYFSETQRNKGNFPGRFSGRQFSNSRSEMNVSTLELGDSALYLCASSLYTGELFFGEGSRLTVL.

This clone was recorded only once. The chain has TRBV2 and TRBJ2-7; 8 bases match TRBD1. Trimming cost V 7 bases and J 6 bases; bases outside gene matches: 14. From germline, CDR1 is SNHLY and CDR2 FYNNEI. The CDR3 loop spans 15 amino acids. This CDR3 reads CASNPGAGGSTEQYF. Here the CDR3 DNA reads TGTGCCAGCAACCCCGGGGCAGGGGGCTCAACCGAGCAGTACTTC.

The chain links TRBV6-8 to TRBJ1-2; D remains unclear. V was pared by 5 bases and J by 4 bases, with 20 bases between. The CDR3 has 16 residues. Germline V gene data show CDR1 as MNHGY and CDR2 as SAAAGT. In nucleotides, the CDR3 is TGTGCCAGCAGTCGAGAAAGACGCTCTAGAACCTATGGCTACACCTTC. Translated: CASSRERRSRTYGYTF.

This chain connects TRBV19 to TRBJ1-5; D is unclear. The CDR3 contains 14 residues. V was shortened by 3 bases and J by 6 bases, with 12 bases between the two germline ends. Per germline, CDR1 LNHDA and CDR2 SQIVND (reference sequence). CDR3 DNA sequence: TGTGCCAGTAGTATCACGGGAGGCGGTCAGCCCCAGCATTTT. This translates into CASSITGGGQPQHF.

The V call is TRBV5-4, the J call TRBJ2-1; D possibly corresponds to TRBD2 (6 bases). V lost 4 bases, J lost 9 bases, and 20 bases lay in between. The length of the CDR3 is 15 residues. Looked up from germline, CDR1 is SGHNT and CDR2 is YYREEE (reference sequence). The CDR3 DNA follows: TGTGCCAGCAGCACGGAGACTAGGAGTGATAGTGAGCAGTTCTTC. Translating it yields CASSTETRSDSEQFF.

The chain has TRBV28 and TRBJ1-1; 7 bases fit TRBD1. Germline CDR1 reads MDHEN; CDR2 reads SYDVKM. Germline trimming cut 6 bases from V and 7 bases from J; bases unmatched to any gene: 8. The CDR3 is made up of 13 amino acids. The CDR3 DNA reads TGTGCCAGCAGCCAAGGGGGCGCGGATGAAGCTTTCTTT. It translates to CASSQGGADEAFF.